The text below deals with one T cell receptor beta chain. Its specificity is not known. This CDR3 has 16 amino acids. Germline V CDR1 and CDR2: MNHEY, SMNVEV (reference sequence). Trimming removed 3 bases from V and 0 bases from J, with 12 bases in between. The data are from a study of T-cell memory formation after mild COVID-19. TCRdb fed the 5' RACE reads into MiXCR, producing one record per CDR3 protein. The sample lists roughly 450,000 distinct CDR3 sequences, approximately 19% occurring once. Broader study findings: CD4+ contracting clones were mainly CM and EM; CD8+ ones, EMRA.

This TCR derives from a man aged 18-30 years who had mild COVID-19 (a few samples of this study predate the infection). Cell type and time point are not known. The rearrangement joins TRBV27 to TRBJ1-5, with unresolved D. The specimen was PBMCs or a T cell subset sorted from them (not recorded which). CDR3 sequence reads: CASSFNSLNSNQPQHF. CDR3 DNA: TGTGCCAGCAGTTTCAACAGCTTGAATAGCAATCAGCCCCAGCATTTT.